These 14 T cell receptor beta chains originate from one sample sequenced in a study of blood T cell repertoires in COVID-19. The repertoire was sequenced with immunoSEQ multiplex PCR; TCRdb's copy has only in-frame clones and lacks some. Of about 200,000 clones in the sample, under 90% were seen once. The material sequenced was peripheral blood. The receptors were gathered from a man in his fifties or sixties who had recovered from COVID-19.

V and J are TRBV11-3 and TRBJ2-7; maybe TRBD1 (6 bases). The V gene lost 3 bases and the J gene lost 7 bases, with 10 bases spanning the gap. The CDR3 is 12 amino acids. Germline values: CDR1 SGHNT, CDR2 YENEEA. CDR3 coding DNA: TGTGCCAGCAGCTTCAGGGGCGGAGAGCAGTACTTC. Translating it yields CASSFRGGEQYF.

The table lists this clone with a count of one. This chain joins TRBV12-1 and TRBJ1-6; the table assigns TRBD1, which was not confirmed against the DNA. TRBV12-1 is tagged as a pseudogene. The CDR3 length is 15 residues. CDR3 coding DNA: TGTGCCAGCAGCCTTCGACAGGATTATAATTCACCCCTCCACTTT. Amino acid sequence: CASSLRQDYNSPLHF.

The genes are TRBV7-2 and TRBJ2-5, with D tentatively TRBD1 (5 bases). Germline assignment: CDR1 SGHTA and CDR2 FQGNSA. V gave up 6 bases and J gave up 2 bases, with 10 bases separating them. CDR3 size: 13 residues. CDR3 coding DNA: TGTGCCAGCAGAACAGGAACTCAAGAGACCCAGTACTTC. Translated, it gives CASRTGTQETQYF.

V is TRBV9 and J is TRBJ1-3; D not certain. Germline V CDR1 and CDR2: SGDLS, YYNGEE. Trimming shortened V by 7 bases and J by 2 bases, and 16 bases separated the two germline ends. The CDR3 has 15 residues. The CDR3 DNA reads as TGTGCCAGCGCCAAGAGCGATCACACTGGAAACACCATATATTTT. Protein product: CASAKSDHTGNTIYF.

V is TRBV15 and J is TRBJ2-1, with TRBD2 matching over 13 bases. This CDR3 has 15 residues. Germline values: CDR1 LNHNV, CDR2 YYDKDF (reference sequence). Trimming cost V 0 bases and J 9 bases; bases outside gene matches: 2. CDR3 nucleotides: TGTGCCACCAGCAGAGAGGGGACTAGCGGGGTTGAGCAGTTCTTC. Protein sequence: CATSREGTSGVEQFF.

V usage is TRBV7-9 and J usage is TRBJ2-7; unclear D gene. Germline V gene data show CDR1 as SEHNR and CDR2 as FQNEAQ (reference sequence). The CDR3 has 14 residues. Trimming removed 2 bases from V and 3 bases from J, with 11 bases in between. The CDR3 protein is CASSLTGGYYEQYF. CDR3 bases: TGTGCCAGCAGCTTAACCGGCGGTTACTACGAGCAGTACTTC.

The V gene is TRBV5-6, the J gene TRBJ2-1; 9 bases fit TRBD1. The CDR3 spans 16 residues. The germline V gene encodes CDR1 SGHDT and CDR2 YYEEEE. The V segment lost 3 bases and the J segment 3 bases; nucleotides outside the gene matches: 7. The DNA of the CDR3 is TGTGCCAGCAGCTACCGGACAGGGGTCATCTACAATGAGCAGTTCTTC. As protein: CASSYRTGVIYNEQFF.

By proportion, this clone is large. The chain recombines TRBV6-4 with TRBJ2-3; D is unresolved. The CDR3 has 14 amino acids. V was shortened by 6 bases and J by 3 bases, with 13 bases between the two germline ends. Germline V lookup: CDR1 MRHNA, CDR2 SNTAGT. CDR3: CASSLLWPTDTQYF. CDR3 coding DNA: TGTGCCAGCAGCCTGCTTTGGCCTACAGATACGCAGTATTTT.

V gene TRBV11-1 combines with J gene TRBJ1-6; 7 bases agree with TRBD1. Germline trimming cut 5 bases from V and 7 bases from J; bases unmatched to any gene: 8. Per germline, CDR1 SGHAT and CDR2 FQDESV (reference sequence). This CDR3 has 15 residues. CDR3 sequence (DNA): TGTGCCAGCAGCGCTACGGACAGGAGAAATTCACCCCTCCACTTT. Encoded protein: CASSATDRRNSPLHF.

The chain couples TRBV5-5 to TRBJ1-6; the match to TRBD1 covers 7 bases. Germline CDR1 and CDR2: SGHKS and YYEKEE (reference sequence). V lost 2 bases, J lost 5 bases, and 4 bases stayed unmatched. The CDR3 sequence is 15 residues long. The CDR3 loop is CASSFDRANNSPLHF. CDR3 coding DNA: TGTGCCAGCAGCTTTGACAGGGCAAATAATTCACCCCTCCACTTT.

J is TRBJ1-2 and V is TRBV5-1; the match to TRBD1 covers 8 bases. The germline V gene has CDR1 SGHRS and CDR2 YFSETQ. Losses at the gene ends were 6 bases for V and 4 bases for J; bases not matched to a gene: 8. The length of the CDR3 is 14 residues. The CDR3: CASKMETGAYGYTF. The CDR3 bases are TGCGCCAGCAAGATGGAGACAGGGGCCTATGGCTACACCTTC.

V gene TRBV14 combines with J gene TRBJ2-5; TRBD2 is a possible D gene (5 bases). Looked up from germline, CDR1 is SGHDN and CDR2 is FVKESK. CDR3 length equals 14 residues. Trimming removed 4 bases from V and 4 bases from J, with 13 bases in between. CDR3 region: CASSRGLSPETQYF. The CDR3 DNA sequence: TGTGCCAGCAGCCGCGGACTCTCCCCAGAGACCCAGTACTTC.

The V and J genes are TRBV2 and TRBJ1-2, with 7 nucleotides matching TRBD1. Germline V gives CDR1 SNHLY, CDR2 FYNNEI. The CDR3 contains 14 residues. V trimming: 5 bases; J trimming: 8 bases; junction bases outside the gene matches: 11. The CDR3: CASSRTGTLGGYTF. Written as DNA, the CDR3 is TGTGCCAGCAGTCGGACAGGCACGCTCGGGGGCTACACCTTC.

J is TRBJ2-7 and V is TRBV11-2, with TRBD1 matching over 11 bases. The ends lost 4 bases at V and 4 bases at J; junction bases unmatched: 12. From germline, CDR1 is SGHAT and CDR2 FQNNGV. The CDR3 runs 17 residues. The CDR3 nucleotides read TGTGCCAGCAGCTCCCGCCGGACAGGGGGCGCCATGTACGAGCAGTACTTC. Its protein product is CASSSRRTGGAMYEQYF.